Included here is one T cell receptor beta chain sequence, with context. The antigen remains undetermined. A single record per CDR3 protein comes from TCRdb applying MiXCR to the 5' RACE reads. Here the sample spans 500,000 to 650,000 distinct CDR3 sequences, around an eighth being singletons. The data are from a study of T cells after yellow fever vaccination. Whole-study findings and limits: Clonotypes appearing in both CD4 and CD8 compartments existed, and their share was small.

The V gene's germline CDR1 is MNHEY and CDR2 SVGEGT. J was trimmed by 4 bases and V by 6 bases; bases with no gene match: 10. The CDR3 totals 17 residues. The sequences come from PBMCs, collected on the day of the yellow fever booster vaccination. The clonotype was recovered from a man in his thirties or forties who received the YFV17D yellow fever vaccine. The rearrangement uses TRBV6-2 or TRBV6-3 and TRBJ2-2; 11 bases map to TRBD1. The CDR3 reads CASRWTGGGKATGELFF. The CDR3 coding sequence is TGTGCCAGCAGGTGGACAGGGGGCGGTAAGGCCACCGGGGAGCTGTTTTTT.